This TCR beta chain emerged from a study of control samples from healthy donors and cancer patients. TCRdb's copy holds only in-frame clones and misses some; the assay was immunoSEQ multiplex PCR. The data hold 100,000 to 130,000 clones, with around four fifths observed a single time. The V and J ends lost 3 bases and 2 bases respectively, with 17 bases between them. Germline V gives CDR1 DFQATT, CDR2 SNEGSKA (reference sequence). The CDR3 totals 15 residues. This receptor was taken from a man in his late teens or twenties in good health. The sequenced sample consisted of blood. V usage is TRBV20-1 and J usage is TRBJ2-7; tentative D call: TRBD1 (7 bases). The CDR3 loop is CSASLQQGGPYEQYF. The CDR3 coding sequence is TGCAGTGCTAGTCTCCAGCAGGGGGGACCCTACGAGCAGTACTTC.